This T cell receptor (beta chain) was identified during a study of cytomegalovirus exposure and HLA in healthy donors. Both 60 Vbeta primers and 13 Jbeta primers went into the PCR. TCRdb's table, derived via immunoSEQ multiplex PCR, lists solely in-frame clones and lacks some. The sample holds about 98,000 clones; more than 60% are singletons and the top ten take 2% to 2.5%. Nominally healthy donors were sampled, though unrecorded immune exposures were likely. The CDR3 sequence is 14 residues long. The germline CDR1 and CDR2 sequences are SGHTA and FQGTGA. The V gene lost 1 base and the J gene lost 7 bases, with 11 bases spanning the gap.

The sample consisted of PBMCs. The sequence came from a man in his forties or fifties in good health and CMV-seronegative. This chain links TRBV7-3 with TRBJ2-1, with a tentative D call TRBD2 (5 bases). In DNA form, the CDR3 reads TGTGCCAGCAGCTTAATGGCTAGCACGAATGAGCAGTTCTTC. It yields the protein CASSLMASTNEQFF.